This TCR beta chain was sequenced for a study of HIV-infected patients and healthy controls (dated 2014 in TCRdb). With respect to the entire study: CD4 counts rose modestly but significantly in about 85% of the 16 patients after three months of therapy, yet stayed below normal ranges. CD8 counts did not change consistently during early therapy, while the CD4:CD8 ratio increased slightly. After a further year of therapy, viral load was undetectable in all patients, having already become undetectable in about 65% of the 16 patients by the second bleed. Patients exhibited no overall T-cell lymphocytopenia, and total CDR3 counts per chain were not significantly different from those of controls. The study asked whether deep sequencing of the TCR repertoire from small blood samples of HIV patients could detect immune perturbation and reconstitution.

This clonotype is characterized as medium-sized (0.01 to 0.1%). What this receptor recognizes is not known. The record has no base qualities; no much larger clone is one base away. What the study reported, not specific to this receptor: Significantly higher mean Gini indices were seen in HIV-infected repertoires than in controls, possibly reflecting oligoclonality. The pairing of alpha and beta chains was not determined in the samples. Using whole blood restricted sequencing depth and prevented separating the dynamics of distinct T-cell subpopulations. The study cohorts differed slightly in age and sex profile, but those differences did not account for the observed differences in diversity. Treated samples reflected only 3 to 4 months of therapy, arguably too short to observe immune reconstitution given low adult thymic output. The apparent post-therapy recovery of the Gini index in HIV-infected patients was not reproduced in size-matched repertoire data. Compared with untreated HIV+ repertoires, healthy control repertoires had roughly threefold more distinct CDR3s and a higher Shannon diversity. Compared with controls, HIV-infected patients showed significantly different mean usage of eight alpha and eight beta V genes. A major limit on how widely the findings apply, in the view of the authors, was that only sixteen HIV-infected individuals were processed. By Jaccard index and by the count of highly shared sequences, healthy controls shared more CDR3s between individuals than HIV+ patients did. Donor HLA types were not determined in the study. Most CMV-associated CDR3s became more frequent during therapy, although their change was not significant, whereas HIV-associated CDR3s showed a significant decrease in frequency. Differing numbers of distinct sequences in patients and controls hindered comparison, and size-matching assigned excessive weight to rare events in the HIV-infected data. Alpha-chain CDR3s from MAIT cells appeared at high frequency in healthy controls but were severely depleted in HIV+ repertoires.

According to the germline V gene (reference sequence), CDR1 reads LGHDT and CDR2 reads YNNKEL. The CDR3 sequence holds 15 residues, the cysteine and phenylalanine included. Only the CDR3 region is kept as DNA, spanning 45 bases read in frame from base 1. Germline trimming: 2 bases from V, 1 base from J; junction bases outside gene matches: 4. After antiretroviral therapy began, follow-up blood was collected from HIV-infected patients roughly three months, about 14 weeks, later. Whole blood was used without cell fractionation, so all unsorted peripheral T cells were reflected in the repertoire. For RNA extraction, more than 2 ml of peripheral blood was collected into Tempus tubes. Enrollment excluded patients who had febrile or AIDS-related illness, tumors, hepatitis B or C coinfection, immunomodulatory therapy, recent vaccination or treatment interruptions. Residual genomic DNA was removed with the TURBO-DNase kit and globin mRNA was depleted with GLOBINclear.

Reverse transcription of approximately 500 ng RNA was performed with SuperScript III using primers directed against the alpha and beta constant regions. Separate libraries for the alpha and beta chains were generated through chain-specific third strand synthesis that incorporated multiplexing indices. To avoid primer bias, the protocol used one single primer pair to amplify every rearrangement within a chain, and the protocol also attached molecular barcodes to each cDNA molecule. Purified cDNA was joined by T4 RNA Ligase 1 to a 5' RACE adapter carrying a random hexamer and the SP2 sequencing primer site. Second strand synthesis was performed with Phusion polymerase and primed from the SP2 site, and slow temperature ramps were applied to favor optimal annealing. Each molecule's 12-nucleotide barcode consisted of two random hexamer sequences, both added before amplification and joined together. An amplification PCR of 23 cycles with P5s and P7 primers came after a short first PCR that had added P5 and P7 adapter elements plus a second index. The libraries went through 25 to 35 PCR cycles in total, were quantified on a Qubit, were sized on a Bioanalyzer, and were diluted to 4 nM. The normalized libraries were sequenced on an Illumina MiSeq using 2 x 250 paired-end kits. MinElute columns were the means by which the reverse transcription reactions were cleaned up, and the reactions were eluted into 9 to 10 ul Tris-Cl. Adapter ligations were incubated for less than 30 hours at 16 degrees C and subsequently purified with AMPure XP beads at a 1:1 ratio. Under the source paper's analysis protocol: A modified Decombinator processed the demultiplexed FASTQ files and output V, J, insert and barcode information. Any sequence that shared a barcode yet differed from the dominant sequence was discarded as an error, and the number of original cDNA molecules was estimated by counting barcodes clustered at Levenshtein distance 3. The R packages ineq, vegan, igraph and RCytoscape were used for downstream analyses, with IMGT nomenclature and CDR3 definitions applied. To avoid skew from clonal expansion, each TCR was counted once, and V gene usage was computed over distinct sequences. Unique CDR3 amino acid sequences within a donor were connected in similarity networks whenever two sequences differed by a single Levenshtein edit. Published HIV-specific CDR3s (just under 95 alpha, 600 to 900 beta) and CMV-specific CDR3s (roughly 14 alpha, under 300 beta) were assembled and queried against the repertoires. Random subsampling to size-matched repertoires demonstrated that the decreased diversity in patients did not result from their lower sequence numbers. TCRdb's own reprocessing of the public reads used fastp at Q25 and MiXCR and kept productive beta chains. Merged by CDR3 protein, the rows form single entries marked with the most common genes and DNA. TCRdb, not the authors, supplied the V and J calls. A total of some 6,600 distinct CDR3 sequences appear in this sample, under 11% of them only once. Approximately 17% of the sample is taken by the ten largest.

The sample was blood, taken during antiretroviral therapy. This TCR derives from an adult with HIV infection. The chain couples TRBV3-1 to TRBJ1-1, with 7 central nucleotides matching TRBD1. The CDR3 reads CASSQPGQANTEAFF. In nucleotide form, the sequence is TGTGCCAGCAGCCAACCTGGACAGGCGAACACTGAAGCTTTCTTT.